This TCR beta chain was observed in a study of blood T cell repertoires in COVID-19. Study background: Specimens from acute and convalescent COVID-19 originated in the United States, Italy and Spain. From T cells, B-cell-depleted T cells, or PBMCs came the material, which was cDNA or gDNA.

The CDR3 covers 16 residues. The junction had 6 bases not matched to a gene; V was cut back by 4 bases and J by 1 base. From germline, CDR1 is SGHTS and CDR2 YDEGEE. Original handling: Amplification of reference gene primers was used by the study to estimate nucleated cell counts. The table came from immunoSEQ multiplex PCR; TCRdb's copy has only in-frame clones and leaves some out. That table gives V, J and clone size, and the DNA gave D and trimming. The sample lists about 57,000 clones; roughly 82% were seen once. The rearrangement links TRBV5-8 to TRBJ2-1, with 9 bases fitting TRBD2. Material: peripheral blood. The clonotype was recovered from a woman aged 80 or over with acute or convalescent COVID-19. The DNA for the CDR3 is TGTGCCAGCAGCCCACGACTAGCGGCGTCCTACAATGAGCAGTTCTTC. It is translated as CASSPRLAASYNEQFF. The full variable domain, with the rest looked up from reference TRBV5-8 and TRBJ2-1, is EAGVTQSPTHLIKTRGQQATLRCSPISGHTSVYWYQQALGLGLQFLLWYDEGEERNRGNFPPRFSGRQFPNYSSELNVNALELEDSALYLCASSPRLAASYNEQFFGPGTRLTVL.